This TCR beta chain was sequenced during a study of T-cell reconstitution after alpha-beta-depleted transplantation in children (dated by TCRdb to the mid-2010s). Looking at the study overall: T-cell immune reconstitution after TCRalphabeta/CD19-depleted allogeneic hematopoietic cell transplantation in children was quantitatively tracked in the study by means of TCR repertoire profiling.

CDR1 is given as MNHNS and CDR2 as SASEGT, both from the germline V gene. Including cysteine and phenylalanine, the CDR3 has 12 amino acids. The DNA shown is the 36-base CDR3, in frame from base 1. Cut back by 7 bases and 6 bases, the V and J ends lie 11 bases apart. In the paper's terms, the treatment or condition label means: allogeneic hematopoietic cell transplantation with graft depleted of TCRalphabeta T cells and CD19 B cells. Transplant recipients were children who received TCRalphabeta/CD19-depleted allogeneic hematopoietic cell grafts. What the authors observed across the whole study: Hyperexpanded clone frequencies declined over subsequent months; after one year, T-cell counts and TCRbeta diversity were mostly attributed to newly produced T cells. Apparently early alphabetaT-cell count recovery about two months after transplant reportedly relied on only several hundred rapidly expanded clones derived from non-depleted graft cells. In some patients, the high TCRbeta diversity seen at day 60 was put down to recipient T cells and intrathymic progenitors that had survived conditioning.

This clonotype was seen a handful of times. The clone's antigen remains unknown. Within one base of it there is no much larger clone, and no base qualities were kept. Library preparation employed PCR. The sample was run on an Illumina HiSeq 2500. TCR libraries were prepared with molecular barcoding, using unique molecular identifiers to normalize TCRbeta repertoire quantification. Using fastp at Q25 and MiXCR, TCRdb reprocessed the public reads and kept productive beta chains. When rows share a CDR3 protein, they turn into one entry using the most common DNA and genes. This sample gives about 350,000 distinct CDR3 sequences in total; roughly 16% of them show up just once. The top ten constitute about 41% of the sample.

The chain uses TRBV6-1 and TRBJ2-3, with no reliable assignment of the D segment. This receptor was taken from a male patient aged 2-9 years who had a stem cell transplant for acute lymphoblastic leukemia, so the T cells may come from the graft donor. This specimen consisted of PBMCs, mostly from graft donor cells, obtained 360 days after TCRalphabeta/CD19-depleted stem cell transplant. The nucleotide sequence reads TGTGCCAGCAAGAACGGGTCCGATACGCAGTATTTT. It codes for CASKNGSDTQYF.